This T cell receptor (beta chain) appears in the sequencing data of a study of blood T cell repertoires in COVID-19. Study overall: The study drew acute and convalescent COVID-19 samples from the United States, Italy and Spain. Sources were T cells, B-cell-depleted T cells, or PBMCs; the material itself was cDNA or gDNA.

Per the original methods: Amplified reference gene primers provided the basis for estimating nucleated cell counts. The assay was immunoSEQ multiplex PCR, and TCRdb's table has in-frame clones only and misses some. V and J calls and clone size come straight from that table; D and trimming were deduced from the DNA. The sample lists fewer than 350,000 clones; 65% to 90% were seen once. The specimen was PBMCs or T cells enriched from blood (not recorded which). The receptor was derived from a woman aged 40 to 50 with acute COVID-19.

In DNA, the CDR3 is TGTGCCAGTAGTATCTCATTCAGAATAAATGAAAAACTGTTTTTT. Its translation is CASSISFRINEKLFF. The chain carries TRBV19 and TRBJ1-4, with D uncertain. Per the germline V gene, CDR1 is LNHDA and CDR2 is SQIVND (reference sequence). The CDR3 has 15 amino acids. V was cut by 3 bases and J by 5 bases, with 13 bases left in between.